This T cell receptor (beta chain) originates from a study of STAT5B mutations in CD4+ large granular lymphocyte leukemia. Study findings and constraints: Patient CD4-sorted repertoires stayed more clonal than healthy ones after leukemic-clone removal.

This clone was detected only a few times. No antigen is known for it. The CDR3 covers 15 residues. V was clipped by 6 bases and J by 7 bases; unmatched bases: 7. Germline V gene lookup returns CDR1 ENHRY and CDR2 SYGVKD. Here immunoSEQ multiplex PCR was the method, and the copy in TCRdb shows in-frame clones only, minus some. The data contain tens of thousands of clones, around 72% of them singletons. The specimen was CD4+ T cells from blood buffy coats. The receptor was isolated from a human donor in good health. The J gene is TRBJ1-6, the V gene TRBV10-3; 9 bases map to TRBD1. The CDR3 coding sequence is TGTGCCATCAGGGGGACAGGGAGTCCCAATTCACCCCTCCACTTT. Its protein product is CAIRGTGSPNSPLHF.